Described below is a single TCR beta chain sequence and its context. Antigen: not known. The same CDR3 arises from other DNA sequences in this sample as well. This sample is drawn from a study of shared clonotypes between healthy human individuals. Study-wide findings and caveats: Compared with clonotypes that all four donors shared, non-shared clonotypes had lower generation probabilities.

Per sorted-subset replicate PCR, input was 200 to 250 ng DNA, representing tens of thousands of T cell genomes. The protocol was immunoSEQ multiplex PCR, while the TCRdb copy is restricted to in-frame clones and leaves out a portion. This table has a few million clones, more than 90% appearing once. V was cut by 4 bases and J by 0 bases, with 6 bases left in between. This CDR3 has 13 residues. Germline values: CDR1 SGHNT, CDR2 YYREEE (reference sequence). Source material: naive CD4+ T cells sorted from blood. Described subset: CD45RA+ positively selected. The source is a man aged 18 to 30 in good health. V is TRBV5-4 and J is TRBJ2-3; no clear D gene. CDR3 protein: CASSPGSTDTQYF. The DNA of the CDR3 is TGTGCCAGCAGCCCCGGGAGCACAGATACGCAGTATTTT.